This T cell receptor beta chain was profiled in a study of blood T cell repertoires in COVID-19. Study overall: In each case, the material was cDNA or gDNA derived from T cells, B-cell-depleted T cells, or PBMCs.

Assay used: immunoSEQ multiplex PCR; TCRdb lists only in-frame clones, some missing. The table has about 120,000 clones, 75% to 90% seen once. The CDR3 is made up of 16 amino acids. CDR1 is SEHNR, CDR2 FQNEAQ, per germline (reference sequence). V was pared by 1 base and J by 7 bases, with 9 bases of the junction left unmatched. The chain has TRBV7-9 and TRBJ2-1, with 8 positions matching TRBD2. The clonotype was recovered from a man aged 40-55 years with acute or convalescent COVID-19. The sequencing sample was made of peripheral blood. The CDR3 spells CASSLVQREIKNEQFF. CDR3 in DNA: TGTGCCAGCAGCTTAGTCCAGCGGGAGATAAAAAATGAGCAGTTCTTC.